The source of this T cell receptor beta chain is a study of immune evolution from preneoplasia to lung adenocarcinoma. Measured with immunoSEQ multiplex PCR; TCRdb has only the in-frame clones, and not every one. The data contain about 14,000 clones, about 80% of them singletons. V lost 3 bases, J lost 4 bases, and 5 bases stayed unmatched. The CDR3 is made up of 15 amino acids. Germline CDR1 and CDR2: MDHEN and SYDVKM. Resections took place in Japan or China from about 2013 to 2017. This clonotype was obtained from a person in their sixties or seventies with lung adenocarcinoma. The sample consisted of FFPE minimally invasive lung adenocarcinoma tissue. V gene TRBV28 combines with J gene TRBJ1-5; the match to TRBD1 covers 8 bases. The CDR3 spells CASSLGRGPNQPQHF. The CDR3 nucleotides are TGTGCCAGCAGTTTGGGCAGGGGGCCGAATCAGCCCCAGCATTTT.